The 7 T cell receptor beta chains below were found in one sample sequenced in a study of blood T cells in healthy people across ages. Combining a sample-barcoded 5' primer with a J-beta primer mix, a second PCR ran for roughly 6 to 11 cycles. TCRdb independently ran MiXCR on the 5' RACE reads; one entry per CDR3 protein. The data contain around 1,600,000 distinct CDR3 sequences, approximately 42% of them singletons. The sample consisted of blood. The receptors shown here come from a woman between 18 and 30 years old in good health.

A few counts support this clonotype. V usage is TRBV14 and J usage is TRBJ2-1, with 9 positions matching TRBD2. The CDR3 has 20 residues. Germline values: CDR1 SGHDN, CDR2 FVKESK. The ends lost 2 bases at V and 2 bases at J; junction bases unmatched: 16. The CDR3 nucleotides are TGTGCCAGCAGCCAAATTGTGGGACGCGGGAGGGCCGGCACCTACAATGAGCAGTTCTTC. Translated: CASSQIVGRGRAGTYNEQFF.

The chain uses TRBV5-5 and TRBJ2-4; D is ambiguous. The end of the DNA aligns better with TRBJ2-5, so the J call may be wrong. This CDR3 has 14 amino acids. Germline assignment: CDR1 SGHKS and CDR2 YYEKEE (reference sequence). This chain's CDR3 is CASSLGAPMETQYF. CDR3 sequence (DNA): TGTGCCAGCAGCTTGGGGGCCCCAATGGAGACCCAGTACTTC.

This clonotype was detected only a few times. This rearrangement joins TRBV20-1 to TRBJ1-2; D remains unclear. CDR1 is DFQATT and CDR2 is SNEGSKA in the germline V gene (reference sequence). This CDR3 is built from 14 residues. V was shortened by 0 bases and J by 7 bases, with 15 bases between the two germline ends. This CDR3 is CSARDSQRRSGYTF. CDR3 nucleotides: TGCAGTGCTAGAGATAGTCAAAGAAGAAGTGGCTACACCTTC.

This chain joins TRBV20-1 and TRBJ2-7; 8 bases fit TRBD1. CDR3 length: 13 amino acids. Trimming removed 5 bases from V and 7 bases from J; junction bases left unmatched: 10. Germline assignment: CDR1 DFQATT and CDR2 SNEGSKA (reference sequence). CDR3 sequence (DNA): TGCAGTGCTGCTCCGACAGGGGTGTATGAGCAGTACTTC. Its translation is CSAAPTGVYEQYF.

V gene TRBV7-2 combines with J gene TRBJ2-2, with TRBD2 as a possible D gene (6 bases). With 5 bases removed from V and 3 bases from J, the gap between germline ends came to 13 bases. Germline V lookup: CDR1 SGHTA, CDR2 FQGNSA. The CDR3 is 15 residues long. The CDR3, as DNA: TGTGCCAGCAGCGTAGGGAGGACTTACACCGGGGAGCTGTTTTTT. Protein product: CASSVGRTYTGELFF.

The genes are TRBV29-1 and TRBJ2-4; TRBD1 is a possible D gene (5 bases). CDR3 size: 15 residues. V was trimmed by 1 base and J by 5 bases, leaving 15 bases between them. The germline V gene encodes CDR1 SQVTM and CDR2 ANQGSEA. CDR3 sequence (DNA): TGCAGCGTTGAAGGGGCAAGGGGATGGGAAAACATTCAGTACTTC. It translates to CSVEGARGWENIQYF. Full variable domain (rest looked up from reference TRBV29-1 and TRBJ2-4): SAVISQKPSRDICQRGTSLTIQCQVDSQVTMMFWYRQQPGQSLTLIATANQGSEATYESGFVIDKFPISRPNLTFSTLTVSNMSPEDSSIYLCSVEGARGWENIQYFGAGTRLSVL.

The chain has TRBV5-1 and TRBJ2-2; D is possibly TRBD1 (5 bases). The CDR3 has 13 residues. V was pared by 8 bases and J by 5 bases, with 13 bases between. The germline V gene has CDR1 SGHRS and CDR2 YFSETQ. CDR3 protein: CASSDNPTGELFF. CDR3 nucleotides: TGCGCCAGTTCGGACAACCCAACCGGGGAGCTGTTTTTT. Together with reference TRBV5-1 and TRBJ2-2, the CDR3 gives the full variable domain: KAGVTQTPRYLIKTRGQQVTLSCSPISGHRSVSWYQQTPGQGLQFLFEYFSETQRNKGNFPGRFSGRQFSNSRSEMNVSTLELGDSALYLCASSDNPTGELFFGEGSRLTVL.